This is a list of T cell receptor beta chains from one sample in a study of cytomegalovirus exposure and HLA in healthy donors. Clones were read by immunoSEQ multiplex PCR, and TCRdb kept only the in-frame ones, dropping some. The sample lists 90,000 to 120,000 clones, over 60% occurring once. The sample consisted of PBMCs. The receptors shown here come from a woman aged 18-29 years in good health and CMV-seropositive. The CDR3 runs from the conserved cysteine through the conserved F or W. D genes are given only for firm matches. Clone sizes are given selectively: once, few, many, or a class where the clone is expanded.

J: TRBJ1-5
size: NA
D: NA
V: TRBV30
DNA: TGTGCCTGGAGTGTCGGTGGCAATCAGCCCCAGCATTTT
CDR3: CAWSVGGNQPQHF

J: TRBJ2-1
size: few
D: TRBD1
V: TRBV5-1
DNA: TGCGCCAGCAGCTTACAGGGACAGGGGGCAATAGCCGGCGATAATGAGCAGTTCTTC
CDR3: CASSLQGQGAIAGDNEQFF

J: TRBJ2-2
size: few
D: TRBD2
V: TRBV6-5
DNA: TGTGCCAGCAGTTACTCGGGACTAGGTCCCGGGGAGCTGTTTTTT
CDR3: CASSYSGLGPGELFF

J: TRBJ2-3
size: NA
D: TRBD2
V: TRBV19
DNA: TGTGCCAGTAGTATTGGCGGGAGTGCTTCAGATACGCAGTATTTT
CDR3: CASSIGGSASDTQYF

J: TRBJ2-7
size: NA
D: NA
V: TRBV30
DNA: TGTGCCTGGAAGGTTGGCGGCAGCTACGAGCAGTACTTC
CDR3: CAWKVGGSYEQYF

J: TRBJ1-4
size: NA
D: TRBD1
V: TRBV9
DNA: TGTGCCAGCAGCGTAGGACAGGGGGGTGCAACTAATGAAAAACTGTTTTTT
CDR3: CASSVGQGGATNEKLFF

J: TRBJ1-4
size: once
D: NA
V: TRBV7-9
DNA: TGTGCCAGCAGCCCCGAGCCAACTAATGAAAAACTGTTTTTT
CDR3: CASSPEPTNEKLFF

J: TRBJ2-1
size: NA
D: TRBD1
V: TRBV6-5
DNA: TGTGCCAGCAGTCAATGGACAGGGGCTAATGAGCAGTTCTTC
CDR3: CASSQWTGANEQFF

J: TRBJ2-1
size: NA
D: TRBD2
V: TRBV7-8
DNA: TGTGCCAGCAGCCCCCGGTTAGCGGGAGGGCATGAGCAGTTCTTC
CDR3: CASSPRLAGGHEQFF

J: TRBJ2-5
size: once
D: TRBD2
V: TRBV2
DNA: TGTGCCAGCAGCCGGGGATTAGCGGGGCGAGAGACCCAGTACTTC
CDR3: CASSRGLAGRETQYF

J: TRBJ2-7
size: few
D: NA
V: TRBV28
DNA: TGTGCCAGCAGTGGGTACGAGAAGGCGGGACGGCAGTACTTC
CDR3: CASSGYEKAGRQYF

J: TRBJ1-1
size: NA
D: NA
V: TRBV5-6
DNA: TGTGCCAGCAGCTTGGGTGGCACGAACACTGAAGCTTTCTTT
CDR3: CASSLGGTNTEAFF

J: TRBJ1-1
size: NA
D: NA
V: TRBV10-3
DNA: TGTGCCATCAGTGGGGGGGTAGGGAAAGCTGAAGCTTTCTTT
CDR3: CAISGGVGKAEAFF

J: TRBJ2-3
size: NA
D: NA
V: TRBV5-4
DNA: TGTGCCAGCAGTTTGGGGGGCGCAGCGGGGAATACGCAGTATTTT
CDR3: CASSLGGAAGNTQYF

J: TRBJ2-5
size: NA
D: TRBD2
V: TRBV5-4
DNA: TGTGTTCACGGGACTAGCGGGGTCCCCGGCAGGGAGACCCAGTACTTC
CDR3: CVHGTSGVPGRETQYF

J: TRBJ1-5
size: NA
D: TRBD1
V: TRBV19
DNA: TGTGCCAGTAGTACCCCGGACAGGGAGAGTCAGCCCCAGCATTTT
CDR3: CASSTPDRESQPQHF

J: TRBJ2-7
size: NA
D: NA
V: TRBV7-6
DNA: TGTGCCAGCAGTCCGACGGCAGGGTCCTACGAGCAGTACTTC
CDR3: CASSPTAGSYEQYF